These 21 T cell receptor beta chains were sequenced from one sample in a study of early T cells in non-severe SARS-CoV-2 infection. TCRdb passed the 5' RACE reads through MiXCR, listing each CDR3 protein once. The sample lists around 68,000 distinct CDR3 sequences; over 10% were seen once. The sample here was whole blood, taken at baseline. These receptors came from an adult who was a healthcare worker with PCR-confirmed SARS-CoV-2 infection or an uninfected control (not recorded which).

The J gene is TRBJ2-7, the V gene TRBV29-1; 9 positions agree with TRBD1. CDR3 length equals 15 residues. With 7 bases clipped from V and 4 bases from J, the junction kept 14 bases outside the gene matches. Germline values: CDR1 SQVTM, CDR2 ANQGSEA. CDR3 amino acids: CSASGGTGGFYEQYF. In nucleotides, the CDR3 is TGCAGCGCTTCCGGTGGCACAGGGGGCTTTTACGAGCAGTACTTC.

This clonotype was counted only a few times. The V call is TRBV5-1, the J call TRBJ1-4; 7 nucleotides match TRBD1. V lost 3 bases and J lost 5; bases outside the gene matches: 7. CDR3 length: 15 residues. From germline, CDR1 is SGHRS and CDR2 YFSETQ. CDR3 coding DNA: TGCGCCAGCAGCTCTGAGGGGACAGTAAATGAAAAACTGTTTTTT. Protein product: CASSSEGTVNEKLFF.

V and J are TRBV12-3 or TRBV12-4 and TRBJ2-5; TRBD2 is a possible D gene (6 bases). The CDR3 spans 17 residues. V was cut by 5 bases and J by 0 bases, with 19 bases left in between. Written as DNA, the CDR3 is TGTGCCAGCAGTCCAGGACTACTAATTTGGGACCAAGAGACCCAGTACTTC. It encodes CASSPGLLIWDQETQYF.

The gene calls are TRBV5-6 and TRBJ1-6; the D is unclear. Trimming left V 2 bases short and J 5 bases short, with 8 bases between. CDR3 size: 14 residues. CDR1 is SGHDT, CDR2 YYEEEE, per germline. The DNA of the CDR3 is TGTGCCAGCAGCTTAACGAGTAATAATTCACCCCTCCACTTT. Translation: CASSLTSNNSPLHF.

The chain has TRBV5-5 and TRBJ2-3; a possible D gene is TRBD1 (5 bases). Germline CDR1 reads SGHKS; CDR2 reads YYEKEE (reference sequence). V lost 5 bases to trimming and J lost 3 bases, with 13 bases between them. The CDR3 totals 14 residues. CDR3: CASSYLRQTDTQYF. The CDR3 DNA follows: TGTGCCAGCAGTTATTTAAGACAGACAGATACGCAGTATTTT.

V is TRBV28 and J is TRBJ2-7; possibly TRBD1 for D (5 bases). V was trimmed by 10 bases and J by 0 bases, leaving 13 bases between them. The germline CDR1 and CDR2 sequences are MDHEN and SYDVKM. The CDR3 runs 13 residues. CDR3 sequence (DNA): TGTGCCATCCAGGGCCTCAGCTCCTACGAGCAGTACTTC. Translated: CAIQGLSSYEQYF.

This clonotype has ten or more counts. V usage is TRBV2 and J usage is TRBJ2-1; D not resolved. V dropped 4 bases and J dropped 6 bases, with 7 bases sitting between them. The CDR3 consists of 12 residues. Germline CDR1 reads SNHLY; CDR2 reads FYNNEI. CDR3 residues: CASSGLPNEQFF. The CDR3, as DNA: TGTGCCAGCAGTGGACTCCCCAATGAGCAGTTCTTC.

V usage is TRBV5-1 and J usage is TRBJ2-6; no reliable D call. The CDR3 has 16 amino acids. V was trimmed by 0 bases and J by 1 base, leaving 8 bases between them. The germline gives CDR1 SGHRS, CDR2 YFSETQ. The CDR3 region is CASSLAVVSGANVLTF. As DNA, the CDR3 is TGCGCCAGCAGCTTGGCAGTAGTTTCTGGGGCCAACGTCCTGACTTTC.

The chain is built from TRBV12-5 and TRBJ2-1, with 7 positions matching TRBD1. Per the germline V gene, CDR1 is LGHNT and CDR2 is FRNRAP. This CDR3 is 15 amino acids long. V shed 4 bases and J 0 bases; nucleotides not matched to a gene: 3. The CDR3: CASGSRQGSYNEQFF. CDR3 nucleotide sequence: TGTGCTAGTGGTTCCCGACAGGGCTCCTACAATGAGCAGTTCTTC.

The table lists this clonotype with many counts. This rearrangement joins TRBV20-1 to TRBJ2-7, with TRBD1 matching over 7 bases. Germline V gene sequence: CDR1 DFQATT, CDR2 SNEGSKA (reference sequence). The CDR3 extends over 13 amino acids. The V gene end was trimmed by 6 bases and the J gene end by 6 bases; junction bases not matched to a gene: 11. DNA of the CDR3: TGCAGTGCCCAACCCGGACAGGCCGCCGAGCAGTACTTC. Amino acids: CSAQPGQAAEQYF.

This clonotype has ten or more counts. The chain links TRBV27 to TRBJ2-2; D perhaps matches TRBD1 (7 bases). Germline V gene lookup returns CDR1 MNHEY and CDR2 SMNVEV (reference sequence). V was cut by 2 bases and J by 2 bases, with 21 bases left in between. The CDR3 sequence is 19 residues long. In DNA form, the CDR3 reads TGTGCCAGCAGTTTAAGGTTCCCGGCGGGGACAGTCAACACCGGGGAGCTGTTTTTT. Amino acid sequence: CASSLRFPAGTVNTGELFF.

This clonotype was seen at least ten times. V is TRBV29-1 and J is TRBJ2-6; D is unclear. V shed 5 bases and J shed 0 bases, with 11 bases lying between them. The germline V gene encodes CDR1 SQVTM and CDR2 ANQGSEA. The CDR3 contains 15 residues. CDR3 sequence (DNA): TGCAGCGTTACCCGACGGATCTCTGGGGCCAACGTCCTGACTTTC. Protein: CSVTRRISGANVLTF.

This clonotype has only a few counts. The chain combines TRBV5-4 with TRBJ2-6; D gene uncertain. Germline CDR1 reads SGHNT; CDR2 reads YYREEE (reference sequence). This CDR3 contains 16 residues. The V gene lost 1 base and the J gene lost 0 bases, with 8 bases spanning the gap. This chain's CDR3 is CASSLYSLSGANVLTF. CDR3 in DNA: TGTGCCAGCAGCTTGTATAGCCTCTCTGGGGCCAACGTCCTGACTTTC.

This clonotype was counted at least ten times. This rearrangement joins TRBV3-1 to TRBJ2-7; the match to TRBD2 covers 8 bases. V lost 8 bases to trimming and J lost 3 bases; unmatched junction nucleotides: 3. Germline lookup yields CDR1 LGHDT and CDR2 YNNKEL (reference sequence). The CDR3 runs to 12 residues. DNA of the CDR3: TGTGCCAGCGGGGGGACTAGCTACGAGCAGTACTTC. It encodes CASGGTSYEQYF.

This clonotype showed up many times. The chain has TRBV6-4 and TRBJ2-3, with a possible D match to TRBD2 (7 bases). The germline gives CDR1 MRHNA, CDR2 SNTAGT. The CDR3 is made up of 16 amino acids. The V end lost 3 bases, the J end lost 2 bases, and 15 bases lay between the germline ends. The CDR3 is CASSDVGGGATDTQYF. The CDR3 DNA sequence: TGTGCCAGCAGTGATGTTGGAGGGGGGGCCACAGATACGCAGTATTTT.

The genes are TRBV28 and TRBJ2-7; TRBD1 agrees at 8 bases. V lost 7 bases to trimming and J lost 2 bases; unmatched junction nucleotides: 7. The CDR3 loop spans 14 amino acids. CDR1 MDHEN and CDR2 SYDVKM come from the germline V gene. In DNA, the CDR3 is TGTGCCAGCACTTACAGGGGGAGAACCTACGAGCAGTACTTC. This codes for CASTYRGRTYEQYF.

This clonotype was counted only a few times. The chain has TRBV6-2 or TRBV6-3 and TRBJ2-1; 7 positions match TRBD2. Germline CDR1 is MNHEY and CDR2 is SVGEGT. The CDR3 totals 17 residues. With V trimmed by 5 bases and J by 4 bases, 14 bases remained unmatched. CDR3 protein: CASSPLGGRASYNEQFF. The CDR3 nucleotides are TGTGCCAGCAGTCCCCTCGGGGGGAGGGCCAGTTACAATGAGCAGTTCTTC.

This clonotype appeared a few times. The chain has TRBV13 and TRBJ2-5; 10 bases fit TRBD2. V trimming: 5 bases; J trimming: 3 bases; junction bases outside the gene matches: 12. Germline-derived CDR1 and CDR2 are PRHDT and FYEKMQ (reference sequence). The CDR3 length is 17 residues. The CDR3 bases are TGTGCCAGCAGCCCTAGCGGGGGAGGATCGAGCGAAGAGACCCAGTACTTC. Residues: CASSPSGGGSSEETQYF. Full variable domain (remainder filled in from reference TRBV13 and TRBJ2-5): AAGVIQSPRHLIKEKRETATLKCYPIPRHDTVYWYQQGPGQDPQFLISFYEKMQSDKGSIPDRFSAQQFSDYHSELNMSSLELGDSALYFCASSPSGGGSSEETQYFGPGTRLLVL.

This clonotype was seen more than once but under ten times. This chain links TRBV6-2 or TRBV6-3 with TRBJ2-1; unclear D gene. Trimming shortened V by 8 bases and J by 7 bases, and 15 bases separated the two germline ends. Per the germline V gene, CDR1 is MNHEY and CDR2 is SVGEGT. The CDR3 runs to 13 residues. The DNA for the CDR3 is TGTGCCAGCGGCCGGGCTGGGGTGAATGAGCAGTTCTTC. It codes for CASGRAGVNEQFF.

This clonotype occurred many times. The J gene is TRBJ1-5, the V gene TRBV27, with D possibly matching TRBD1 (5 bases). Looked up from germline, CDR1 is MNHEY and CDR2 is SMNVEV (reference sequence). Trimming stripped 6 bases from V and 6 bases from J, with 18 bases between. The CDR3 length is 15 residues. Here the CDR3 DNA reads TGTGCCAGCAGCCCCACGGCTGGGGGAGGTCAGCCCCAGCATTTT. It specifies CASSPTAGGGQPQHF.

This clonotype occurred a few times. The CDR3, as DNA: TGCGCCAGCAGCTTTGGACAGGCGAGCTACGAGCAGTACTTC. This gives the protein CASSFGQASYEQYF. J is TRBJ2-7 and V is TRBV5-1; 7 bases line up with TRBD1. The germline V gene encodes CDR1 SGHRS and CDR2 YFSETQ. Losses at the gene ends were 2 bases for V and 3 bases for J; bases not matched to a gene: 5. The CDR3 is 14 residues long. Full variable domain (outside the CDR3, taken from reference TRBV5-1 and TRBJ2-7): KAGVTQTPRYLIKTRGQQVTLSCSPISGHRSVSWYQQTPGQGLQFLFEYFSETQRNKGNFPGRFSGRQFSNSRSEMNVSTLELGDSALYLCASSFGQASYEQYFGPGTRLTVT.